This is a list of T cell receptor beta chains from one sample in a study of CD4 and CD8 cells across lung adenocarcinoma regions. TCRdb used MiXCR to reprocess the PCR reads, holding one entry per CDR3 protein. The sample contains tens of thousands of distinct CDR3 sequences, over 40% of which appear only once. Sequenced material: CD4+ T cells from the center of a lung tumor. These receptors were taken from a male donor with lung adenocarcinoma. The CD4 and CD8 labels of this study may be unreliable. Both conserved end residues are part of each CDR3.

TRBV27	TRBJ2-3	CASRTGLQYKDIQYF
TRBV6-1	TRBJ2-3	CASSDGGGGASTDTQYF
TRBV12-3/TRBV12-4	TRBJ1-1	CASSLGQTEAFF
TRBV12-3/TRBV12-4	TRBJ2-1	CASSPSSYNEQFF
TRBV6-1	TRBJ2-2	CARGLQSVSPGTLFF
TRBV20-1	TRBJ2-1	CSARARGRASGIYEQFF
TRBV6-1	TRBJ2-1	CASSEAVAGDPYNEQFF
TRBV29-1	TRBJ2-5	CSVRPGFGGRGPQETQYF
TRBV7-3	TRBJ2-3	CASSHLPGKSTDTQYF
TRBV5-1	TRBJ2-1	CASSPEGGVVFF
TRBV6-4	TRBJ2-1	CASSERWGKATYNEQFF
TRBV6-1	TRBJ2-3	CASREQGGTSTDTQYF
TRBV6-5	TRBJ2-1	CASSSTWVSEQFF
TRBV27	TRBJ2-5	CASRRTSSGRIQTQYF
TRBV4-1	.	CASSHRTSGPFSYEQYF
TRBV6-1	TRBJ2-2	CARGLQAVITGAQFF
TRBV27	TRBJ2-5	CASRGIGRRVQETQYF
TRBV27	TRBJ2-1	CASIGRSPGSSYNEQFF
TRBV6-1	.	CASSEFGGRGSRDKDIQYF
TRBV6-1	TRBJ1-6	CASREGGHGSPLHF
TRBV6-1	TRBJ2-7	CASNRDTDSYEQYF
TRBV4-1	TRBJ2-5	CASSQGARSGTQYF
TRBV6-1	.	CASTEDRGLYYEQYF
TRBV6-1	.	CASSLVVSIDEQYF
TRBV7-3	TRBJ2-1	CASSLLGGQSYNEQFF
TRBV10-3	TRBJ2-3	CAITQAVSTETLYF
TRBV6-1	TRBJ2-4	CASSEGASGRNTQYF
TRBV10-3	TRBJ2-5	CGGGGGGRGPETQYF
TRBV27	TRBJ2-5	CASSSAGSGGPETQYF
TRBV27	TRBJ2-1	CASSPTNTDEQFF
TRBV6-4	TRBJ2-3	CASSTRLAGVPDKNTQYF
TRBV6-1	TRBJ2-2	CASSGTNTGELFF
TRBV12-3/TRBV12-4	TRBJ1-5	CASSHYQGTGGNQPQHF
TRBV6-1	TRBJ2-5	CASKRSGGADTQYF
TRBV25-1	.	CASSDPRRTSGRWDEQFF
TRBV10-3	TRBJ2-1	CAISESWGTSGSNEQFF
TRBV27	.	CAGRGGGGPETQYF
TRBV4-1	TRBJ2-2	CASKRAGAAGELFF
TRBV5-6	TRBJ2-1	CASSLTGGEQFF
TRBV6-1	TRBJ1-1	CASTDGGNAFF
TRBV6-1	.	CASRRPGLGINEQYF
TRBV10-3	TRBJ2-5	CALGTKTQHF
TRBV11-3	TRBJ2-3	CASSLLYGDTQYF
TRBV6-1	TRBJ1-1	CASSEGGRTNYEASF
TRBV10-1	TRBJ2-4	CASGEGAKNTQYF
TRBV10-3	TRBJ2-3	CAIRGLGAGSTGAQYF